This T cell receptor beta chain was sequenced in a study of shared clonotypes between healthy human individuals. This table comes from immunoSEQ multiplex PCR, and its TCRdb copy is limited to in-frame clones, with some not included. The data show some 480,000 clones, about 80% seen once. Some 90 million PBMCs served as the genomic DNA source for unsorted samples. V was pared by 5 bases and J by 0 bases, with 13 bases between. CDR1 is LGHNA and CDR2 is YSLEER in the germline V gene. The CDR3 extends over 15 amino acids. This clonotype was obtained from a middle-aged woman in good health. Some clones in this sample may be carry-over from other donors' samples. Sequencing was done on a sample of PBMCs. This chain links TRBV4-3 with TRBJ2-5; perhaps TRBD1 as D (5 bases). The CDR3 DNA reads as TGCGCCAGCAGCGTCAGGGTCAGGGACCAAGAGACCCAGTACTTC. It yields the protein CASSVRVRDQETQYF.